These 19 T cell receptor beta chains were sequenced from one sample in a study of T cell responses to AZD1222 COVID-19 vaccine. Clones were read by immunoSEQ multiplex PCR, and TCRdb kept only the in-frame ones, dropping some. The sample lists around 120,000 clones; roughly 90% were seen once. This material consisted of peripheral blood, taken on day 0 of AZD1222 vaccination. These receptors all stem from an adult in good health.

V gene TRBV6-5 combines with J gene TRBJ1-5, with D hard to call. The CDR3 is 15 amino acids. Looked up from germline, CDR1 is MNHEY and CDR2 is SVGAGI. V dropped 0 bases and J dropped 3 bases, with 9 bases sitting between them. As DNA, the CDR3 is TGTGCCAGCAGTTACTCGACACAGCCCAATCAGCCCCAGCATTTT. It codes for CASSYSTQPNQPQHF.

The chain uses TRBV24-1 and TRBJ2-3, with 7 bases matching TRBD2. This CDR3 contains 14 residues. CDR1 and CDR2 (germline): KGHDR, SFDVKD. With 5 bases clipped from V and 4 bases from J, the junction kept 5 bases outside the gene matches. CDR3 nucleotide sequence: TGTGCCACCAGTGTCGAGGGAGGGGCAGATACGCAGTATTTT. This translates into CATSVEGGADTQYF.

The rearrangement uses TRBV27 and TRBJ1-1; the D gene is possibly TRBD1 (6 bases). This CDR3 is 12 amino acids long. Germline V gene data show CDR1 as MNHEY and CDR2 as SMNVEV (reference sequence). V gave up 2 bases and J gave up 8 bases, with 9 bases separating them. DNA of the CDR3: TGTGCCAGCAGTTTAGGGCAGGGGGAAGCTTTCTTT. This gives the protein CASSLGQGEAFF.

The J gene is TRBJ1-5, the V gene TRBV2; D is uncertain. Trimming removed 3 bases from V and 4 bases from J, with 13 bases in between. Germline values: CDR1 SNHLY, CDR2 FYNNEI. CDR3 length: 15 residues. This chain's CDR3 is CASSDSALLNQPQHF. The CDR3 DNA reads as TGTGCCAGCAGTGATTCCGCTTTATTAAATCAGCCCCAGCATTTT.

The chain couples TRBV2 to TRBJ1-2; D might be TRBD1 (5 bases). Germline CDR1 and CDR2: SNHLY and FYNNEI. Trimming took 6 bases from V and 2 from J, leaving 13 bases between them. This CDR3 comprises 14 residues. CDR3 sequence reads: CASRLDIVNYGYTF. The CDR3 DNA sequence: TGTGCCAGCAGGCTGGACATCGTGAACTATGGCTACACCTTC.

This clone was detected a few times. The rearrangement joins TRBV28 to TRBJ1-1; D ambiguous. The CDR3 covers 15 residues. V was clipped by 2 bases and J by 4 bases, with 14 bases between them. The germline V gene has CDR1 MDHEN and CDR2 SYDVKM. The CDR3 DNA sequence: TGTGCCAGCAGTTTACCTGCGGGGAGTGGCACTGAAGCTTTCTTT. Protein sequence: CASSLPAGSGTEAFF.

The chain couples TRBV15 to TRBJ1-1, with D hard to call. The germline V and J ends were trimmed by 3 bases and 9 bases, with 17 bases remaining between them. Germline V gives CDR1 LNHNV, CDR2 YYDKDF (reference sequence). This CDR3 region has 14 residues. The CDR3 protein is CATSRRDLGEQAFF. The CDR3 nucleotides are TGTGCCACCAGCAGGAGAGATCTCGGAGAGCAAGCTTTCTTT.

V is TRBV27 and J is TRBJ2-1; the match to TRBD2 covers 7 bases. The V gene end was trimmed by 6 bases and the J gene end by 7 bases; junction bases not matched to a gene: 9. Germline CDR1 and CDR2: MNHEY and SMNVEV (reference sequence). CDR3 length: 14 residues. The CDR3 sequence is CASREGGSQNEQFF. The CDR3 DNA follows: TGTGCCAGCAGGGAGGGCGGGAGTCAGAATGAGCAGTTCTTC.

The V gene is TRBV6-5, the J gene TRBJ1-3; 10 bases align to TRBD1. The J segment lost 8 bases and the V segment lost 8 bases, leaving 9 bases of the junction unmatched. CDR1 is MNHEY and CDR2 is SVGAGI in the germline V gene. CDR3 length equals 14 residues. The CDR3 DNA sequence: TGTGCCAGCTCTTCCCTGGACAGGGGGTACACCATATATTTT. Protein sequence: CASSSLDRGYTIYF.

V and J are TRBV6-7 and TRBJ2-3; TRBD2 agrees at 7 bases. TRBV6-7 is labeled an ORF, and its function is uncertain. The CDR3 sequence is 17 residues long. With V trimmed by 7 bases and J by 0 bases, 13 bases remained unmatched. CDR3 DNA sequence: TGTGCCAGCACGTTAGCGGGCCAAGAGCCTAGCACAGATACGCAGTATTTT. Protein sequence: CASTLAGQEPSTDTQYF.

The V call is TRBV14, the J call TRBJ1-1, with D possibly being TRBD1 (6 bases). This CDR3 contains 15 residues. Germline V gene lookup returns CDR1 SGHDN and CDR2 FVKESK. V gave up 4 bases and J gave up 0 bases, with 12 bases separating them. Written as DNA, the CDR3 is TGTGCCAGCAGCCCCCGTAGGGGGGTGAACACTGAAGCTTTCTTT. It codes for CASSPRRGVNTEAFF.

The gene calls are TRBV15 and TRBJ2-3; 7 bases line up with TRBD1. The CDR3 consists of 15 residues. Germline loops: CDR1 LNHNV, CDR2 YYDKDF (reference sequence). The trim removed 1 base at V and 2 bases at J, leaving 3 bases unmatched. The CDR3 loop reads CATSRGDRHTDTQYF. DNA of the CDR3: TGTGCCACCAGCAGAGGGGACAGACACACAGATACGCAGTATTTT.

This clone was seen once. In DNA, the CDR3 is TGTGCCAGCTCACCACCAGGAGGAGGCTACACCTTC. Residues: CASSPPGGGYTF. The chain uses TRBV18 and TRBJ1-2; D gene ambiguous. The ends were cut back, 0 bases at V and 8 bases at J, with 7 bases in the middle. The germline V gene encodes CDR1 KGHSH and CDR2 LQKENI. This CDR3 is built from 12 residues.

The chain recombines TRBV7-2 with TRBJ1-6; the match to TRBD1 covers 8 bases. Germline assignment: CDR1 SGHTA and CDR2 FQGNSA. The junction had 9 bases not matched to a gene; V was cut back by 5 bases and J by 9 bases. The CDR3 loop spans 15 amino acids. The CDR3: CASSPGQADRSPLHF. For the CDR3, the DNA is TGTGCCAGCAGCCCGGGACAGGCCGATCGTTCACCCCTCCACTTT.

The V and J genes are TRBV9 and TRBJ1-3; the D gene is possibly TRBD1 (5 bases). The CDR3 is 15 amino acids. V shed 0 bases and J shed 0 bases, with 7 bases lying between them. Germline CDR1 reads SGDLS; CDR2 reads YYNGEE. The CDR3 sequence is CASSVGGDSGNTIYF. CDR3 in DNA: TGTGCCAGCAGCGTAGGGGGGGACTCTGGAAACACCATATATTTT.

V is TRBV5-4 and J is TRBJ2-7, with 7 bases aligning to TRBD1. With V trimmed by 7 bases and J by 2 bases, 6 bases remained unmatched. The CDR3 is made up of 13 amino acids. Germline CDR1 is SGHNT and CDR2 is YYREEE (reference sequence). The CDR3 DNA sequence: TGTGCCAGCGGACAGGCCGGTACCTACGAGCAGTACTTC. This sequence encodes CASGQAGTYEQYF.

The rearrangement links TRBV5-1 to TRBJ2-5, with D uncertain. The V gene lost 2 bases and the J gene lost 3 bases, with 8 bases spanning the gap. Germline-derived CDR1 and CDR2 are SGHRS and YFSETQ. The CDR3 contains 13 residues. The CDR3 region is CASSFEIKETQYF. The CDR3 coding sequence is TGCGCCAGCAGCTTTGAGATAAAAGAGACCCAGTACTTC.

The chain has TRBV5-3 and TRBJ1-5, with a weak D call TRBD1 (5 bases). TRBV5-3 is treated as an ORF (open reading frame) with a function not yet certain. The CDR3 is 13 amino acids. V lost 1 base and J 11 bases, leaving 13 bases between the germline ends. The CDR3 sequence is CARSLCRPGAQHF. The DNA of the CDR3 is TGTGCCAGAAGCTTGTGCCGACCGGGGGCCCAGCATTTT.

This clone was picked up one time. The chain has TRBV5-1 and TRBJ1-1; tentatively, D is TRBD1 (6 bases). The germline gives CDR1 SGHRS, CDR2 YFSETQ. This CDR3 has 15 residues. The germline V and J ends were trimmed by 0 bases and 8 bases, with 17 bases remaining between them. CDR3 bases: TGCGCCAGCAGCTTGGAGACGGGGGCAAACCCAGAAGCTTTCTTT. It codes for CASSLETGANPEAFF.